A selection of T cell receptor beta chains follows, all from one sample in a study of T cell repertoires in cytomegalovirus infection. TCRdb re-called the reads through MiXCR, storing one row per CDR3 protein. The table lists around 140,000 distinct CDR3 sequences, over 25% of them singletons. Their target antigens are unknown. The material sequenced was CD8+ T cells from cultured PBMCs, taken from culture after CMV antigen stimulation. The receptors come from a human donor in good health (CMV status not recorded). Some clones in this sample may be carry-over from other donors' samples. CDR3s leave out the opening cysteine and the closing phenylalanine or tryptophan.

CDR3aa: ASSSPRTGYNEQF; len: 13; v_gene: TRBV12-3/TRBV12-4; j_gene: TRBJ2-1
CDR3aa: ASSLFTFNYEQY; len: 12; v_gene: TRBV12-3/TRBV12-4; j_gene: TRBJ2-7
CDR3aa: SARIKDRIYNSPLH; len: 14; v_gene: TRBV20-1; j_gene: TRBJ1-6
CDR3aa: ASGTSGGGTQY; len: 11; v_gene: TRBV7-6; j_gene: TRBJ2-5
CDR3aa: ASSSGGDTEAF; len: 11; v_gene: TRBV7-9; j_gene: TRBJ1-1
CDR3aa: ASLLPGQGATDTQY; len: 14; v_gene: TRBV6-1; j_gene: TRBJ2-3
CDR3aa: AISESTGKDQPQH; len: 13; v_gene: TRBV10-3; j_gene: TRBJ1-5
CDR3aa: ASSLFSQFDTSGNTIY; len: 16; v_gene: TRBV28; j_gene: TRBJ1-3
CDR3aa: SARGWGVEAF; len: 10; v_gene: TRBV20-1; j_gene: TRBJ1-1
CDR3aa: ASSYSISSGGETDTQY; len: 16; v_gene: TRBV6-6; j_gene: TRBJ2-3
CDR3aa: ASTPDVGRNYGYT; len: 13; v_gene: TRBV6-1; j_gene: TRBJ1-2
CDR3aa: ASSLPTWSRDTDTQY; len: 15; v_gene: TRBV5-4; j_gene: TRBJ2-3
CDR3aa: ASSGTGDDEQY; len: 11; v_gene: TRBV12-3/TRBV12-4; j_gene: TRBJ2-7
CDR3aa: ASSLVQGLYGYT; len: 12; v_gene: TRBV7-2; j_gene: TRBJ1-2
CDR3aa: SAREQGTYNEQF; len: 12; v_gene: TRBV20-1; j_gene: TRBJ2-1
CDR3aa: ASSLLPWGSSGGHYNEQF; len: 18; v_gene: TRBV14; j_gene: TRBJ2-1